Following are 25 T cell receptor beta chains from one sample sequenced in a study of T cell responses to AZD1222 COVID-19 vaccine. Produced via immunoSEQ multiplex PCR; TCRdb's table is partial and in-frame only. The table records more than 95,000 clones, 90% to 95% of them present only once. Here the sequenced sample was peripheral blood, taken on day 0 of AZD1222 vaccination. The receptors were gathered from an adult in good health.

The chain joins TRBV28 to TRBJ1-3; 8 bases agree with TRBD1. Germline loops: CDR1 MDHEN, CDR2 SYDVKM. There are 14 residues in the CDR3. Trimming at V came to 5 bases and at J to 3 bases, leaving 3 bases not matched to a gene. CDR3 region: CASSQDRVGNTIYF. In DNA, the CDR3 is TGTGCCAGCAGTCAGGACAGGGTTGGAAACACCATATATTTT.

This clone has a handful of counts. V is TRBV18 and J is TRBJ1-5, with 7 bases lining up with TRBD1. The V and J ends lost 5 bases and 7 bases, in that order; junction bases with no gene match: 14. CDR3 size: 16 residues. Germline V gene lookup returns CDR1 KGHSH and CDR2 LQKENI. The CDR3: CASSASEGALGQPQHF. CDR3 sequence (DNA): TGTGCCAGCTCAGCGTCGGAGGGGGCTTTGGGACAGCCCCAGCATTTT.

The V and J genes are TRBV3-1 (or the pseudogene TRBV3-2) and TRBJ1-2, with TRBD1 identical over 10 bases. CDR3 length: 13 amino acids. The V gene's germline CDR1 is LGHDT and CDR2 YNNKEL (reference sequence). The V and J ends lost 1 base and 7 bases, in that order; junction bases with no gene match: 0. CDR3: CASSQGDRGGYTF. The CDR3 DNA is TGTGCCAGCAGCCAAGGGGACAGGGGTGGCTACACCTTC.

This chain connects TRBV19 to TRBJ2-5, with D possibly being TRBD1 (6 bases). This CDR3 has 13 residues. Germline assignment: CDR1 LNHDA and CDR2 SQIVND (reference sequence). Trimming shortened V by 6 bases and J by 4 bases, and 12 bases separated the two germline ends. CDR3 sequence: CASSKTGRETQYF. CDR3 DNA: TGTGCCAGTAGCAAAACAGGGAGAGAGACCCAGTACTTC.

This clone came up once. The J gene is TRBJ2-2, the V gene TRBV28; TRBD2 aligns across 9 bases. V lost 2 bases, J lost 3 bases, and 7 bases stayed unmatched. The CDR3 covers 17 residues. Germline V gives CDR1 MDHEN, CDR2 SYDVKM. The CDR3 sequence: CASSLIAGGLDTGELFF. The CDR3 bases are TGTGCCAGCAGTTTAATTGCGGGAGGGCTCGACACCGGGGAGCTGTTTTTT. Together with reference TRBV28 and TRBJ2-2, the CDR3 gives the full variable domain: DVKVTQSSRYLVKRTGEKVFLECVQDMDHENMFWYRQDPGLGLRLIYFSYDVKMKEKGDIPEGYSVSREKKERFSLILESASTNQTSMYLCASSLIAGGLDTGELFFGEGSRLTVL.

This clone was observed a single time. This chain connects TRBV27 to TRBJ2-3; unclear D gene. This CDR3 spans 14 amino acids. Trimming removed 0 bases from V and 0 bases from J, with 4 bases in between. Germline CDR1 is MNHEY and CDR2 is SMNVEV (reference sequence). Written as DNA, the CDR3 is TGTGCCAGCAGTTTATCTACTAGCACAGATACGCAGTATTTT. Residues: CASSLSTSTDTQYF.

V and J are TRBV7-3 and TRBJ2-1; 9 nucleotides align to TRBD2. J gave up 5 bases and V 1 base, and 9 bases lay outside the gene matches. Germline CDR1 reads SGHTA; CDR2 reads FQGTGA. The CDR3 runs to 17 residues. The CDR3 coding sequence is TGTGCCAGCAGCTTAAGTGAGTGGGTAGCGGGAGACAATGAGCAGTTCTTC. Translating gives CASSLSEWVAGDNEQFF.

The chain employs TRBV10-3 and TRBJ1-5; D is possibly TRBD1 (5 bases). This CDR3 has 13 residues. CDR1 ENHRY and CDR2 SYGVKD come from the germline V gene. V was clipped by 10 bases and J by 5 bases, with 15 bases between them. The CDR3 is CATCRDLDQPQHF. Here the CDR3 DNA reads TGTGCCACATGCAGGGACCTAGATCAGCCCCAGCATTTT.

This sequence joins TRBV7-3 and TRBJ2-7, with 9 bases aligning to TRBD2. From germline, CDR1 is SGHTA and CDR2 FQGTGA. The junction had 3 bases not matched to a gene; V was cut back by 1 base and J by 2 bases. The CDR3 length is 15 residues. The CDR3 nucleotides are TGTGCCAGCAGCTTAAAAGCGGGAGGCCCCTACGAGCAGTACTTC. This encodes CASSLKAGGPYEQYF.

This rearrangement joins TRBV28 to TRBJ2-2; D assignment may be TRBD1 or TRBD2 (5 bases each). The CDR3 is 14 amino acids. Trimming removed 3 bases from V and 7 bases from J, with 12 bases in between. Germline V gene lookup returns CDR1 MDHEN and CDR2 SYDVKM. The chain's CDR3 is CASSFQGAVGELFF. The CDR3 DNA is TGTGCCAGCAGTTTCCAGGGAGCGGTCGGGGAGCTGTTTTTT. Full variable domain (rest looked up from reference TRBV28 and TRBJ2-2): DVKVTQSSRYLVKRTGEKVFLECVQDMDHENMFWYRQDPGLGLRLIYFSYDVKMKEKGDIPEGYSVSREKKERFSLILESASTNQTSMYLCASSFQGAVGELFFGEGSRLTVL.

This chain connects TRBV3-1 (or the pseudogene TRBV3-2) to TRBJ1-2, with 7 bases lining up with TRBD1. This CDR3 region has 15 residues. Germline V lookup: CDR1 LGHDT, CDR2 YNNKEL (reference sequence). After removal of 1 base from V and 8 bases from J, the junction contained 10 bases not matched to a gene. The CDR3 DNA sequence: TGTGCCAGCAGCCAAGCGGTAACAGGGGTTTGGGGCTACACCTTC. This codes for CASSQAVTGVWGYTF.

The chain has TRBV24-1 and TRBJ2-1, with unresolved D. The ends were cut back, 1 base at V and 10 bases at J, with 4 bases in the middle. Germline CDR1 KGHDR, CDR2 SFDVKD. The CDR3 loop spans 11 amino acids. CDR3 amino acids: CATSDFYEQFF. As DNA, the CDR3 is TGTGCCACCAGTGATTTTTACGAGCAGTTCTTC.

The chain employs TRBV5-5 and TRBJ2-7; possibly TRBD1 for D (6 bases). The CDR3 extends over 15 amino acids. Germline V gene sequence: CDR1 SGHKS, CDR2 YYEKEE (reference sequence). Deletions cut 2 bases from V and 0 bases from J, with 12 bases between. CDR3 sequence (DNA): TGTGCCAGCAGCTTCGGCCCAGGGGCCTCCTACGAGCAGTACTTC. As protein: CASSFGPGASYEQYF.

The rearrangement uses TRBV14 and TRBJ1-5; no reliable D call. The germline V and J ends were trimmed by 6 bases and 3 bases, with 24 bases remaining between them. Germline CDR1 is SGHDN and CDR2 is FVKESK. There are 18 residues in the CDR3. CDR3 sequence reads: CASSMRVGSARTNQPQHF. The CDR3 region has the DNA TGTGCCAGCAGTATGAGGGTAGGGAGCGCCAGGACCAATCAGCCCCAGCATTTT.

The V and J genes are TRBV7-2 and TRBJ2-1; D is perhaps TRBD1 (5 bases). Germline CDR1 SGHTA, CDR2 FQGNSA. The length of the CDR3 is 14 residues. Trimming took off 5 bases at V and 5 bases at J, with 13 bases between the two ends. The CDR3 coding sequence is TGTGCCAGCAGCAGCAGGGTGAGTGACAATGAGCAGTTCTTC. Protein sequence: CASSSRVSDNEQFF. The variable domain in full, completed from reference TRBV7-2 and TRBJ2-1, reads GAGVSQSPSNKVTEKGKDVELRCDPISGHTALYWYRQSLGQGLEFLIYFQGNSAPDKSGLPSDRFSAERTGGSVSTLTIQRTQQEDSAVYLCASSSRVSDNEQFFGPGTRLTVL.

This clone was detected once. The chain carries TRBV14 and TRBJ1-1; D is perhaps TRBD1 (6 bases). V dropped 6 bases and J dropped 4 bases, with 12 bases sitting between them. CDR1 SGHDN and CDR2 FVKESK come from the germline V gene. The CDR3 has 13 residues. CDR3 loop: CASRHRVGTEAFF. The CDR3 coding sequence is TGTGCCAGCAGGCACAGGGTTGGCACTGAAGCTTTCTTT.

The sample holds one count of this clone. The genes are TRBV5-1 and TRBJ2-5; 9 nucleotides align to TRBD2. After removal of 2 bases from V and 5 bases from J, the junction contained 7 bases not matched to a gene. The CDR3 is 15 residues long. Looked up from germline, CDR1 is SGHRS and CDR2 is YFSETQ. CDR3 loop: CASSFPAGGGETQYF. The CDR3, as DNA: TGCGCCAGCAGCTTTCCAGCGGGGGGTGGCGAGACCCAGTACTTC.

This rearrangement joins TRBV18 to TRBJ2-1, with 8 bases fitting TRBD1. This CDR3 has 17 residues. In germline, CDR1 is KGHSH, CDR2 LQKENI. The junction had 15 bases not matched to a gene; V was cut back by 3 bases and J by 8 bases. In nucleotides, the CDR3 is TGTGCCAGCTCACCGTACGGACAGGGAGGTAATAACGATGAGCAGTTCTTC. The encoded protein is CASSPYGQGGNNDEQFF.

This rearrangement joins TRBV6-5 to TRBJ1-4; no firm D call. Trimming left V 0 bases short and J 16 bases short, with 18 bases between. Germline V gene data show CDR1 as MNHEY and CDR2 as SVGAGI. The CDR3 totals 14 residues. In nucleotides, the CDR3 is TGTGCCAGCAGTTACTCGGTGGATCCGGACCCCCGGTTTTTT. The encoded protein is CASSYSVDPDPRFF.

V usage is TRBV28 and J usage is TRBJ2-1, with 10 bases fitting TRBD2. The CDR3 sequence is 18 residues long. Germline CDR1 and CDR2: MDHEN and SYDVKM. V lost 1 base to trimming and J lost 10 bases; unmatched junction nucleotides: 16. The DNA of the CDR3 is TGTGCCAGCAGTTTATCAGCCCTTGGGAGACTAGCGGGCCGGGAGCAGTTCTTC. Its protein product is CASSLSALGRLAGREQFF. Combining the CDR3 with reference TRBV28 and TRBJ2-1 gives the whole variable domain DVKVTQSSRYLVKRTGEKVFLECVQDMDHENMFWYRQDPGLGLRLIYFSYDVKMKEKGDIPEGYSVSREKKERFSLILESASTNQTSMYLCASSLSALGRLAGREQFFGPGTRLTVL.

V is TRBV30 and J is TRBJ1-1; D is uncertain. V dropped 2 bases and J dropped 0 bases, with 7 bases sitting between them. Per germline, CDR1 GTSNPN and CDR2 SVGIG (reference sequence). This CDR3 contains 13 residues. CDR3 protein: CAWSFTVNTEAFF. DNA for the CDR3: TGTGCCTGGAGTTTCACCGTGAACACTGAAGCTTTCTTT.

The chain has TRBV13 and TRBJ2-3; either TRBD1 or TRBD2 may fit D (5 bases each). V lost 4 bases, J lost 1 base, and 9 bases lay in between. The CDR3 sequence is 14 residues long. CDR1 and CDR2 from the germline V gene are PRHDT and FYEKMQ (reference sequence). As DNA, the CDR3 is TGTGCCAGCAGCTCCCCGGGGCGCACAGATACGCAGTATTTT. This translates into CASSSPGRTDTQYF.

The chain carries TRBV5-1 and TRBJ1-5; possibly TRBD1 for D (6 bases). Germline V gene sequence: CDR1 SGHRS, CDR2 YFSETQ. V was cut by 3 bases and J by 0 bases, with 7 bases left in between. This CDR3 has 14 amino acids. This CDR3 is CASSSDSSNQPQHF. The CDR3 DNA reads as TGCGCCAGCAGCTCGGACAGTAGCAATCAGCCCCAGCATTTT.

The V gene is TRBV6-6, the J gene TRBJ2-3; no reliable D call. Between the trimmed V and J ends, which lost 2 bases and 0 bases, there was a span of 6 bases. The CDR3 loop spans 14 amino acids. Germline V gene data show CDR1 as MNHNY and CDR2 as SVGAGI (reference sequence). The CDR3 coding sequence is TGTGCCAGCAGTTACAGGGCTAGCACAGATACGCAGTATTTT. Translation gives CASSYRASTDTQYF.

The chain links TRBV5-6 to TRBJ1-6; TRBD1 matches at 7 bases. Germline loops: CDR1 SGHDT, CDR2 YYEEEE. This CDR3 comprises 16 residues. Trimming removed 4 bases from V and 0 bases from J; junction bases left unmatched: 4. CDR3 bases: TGTGCCAGCAGCGACGGGACAGCCTCCTATAATTCACCCCTCCACTTT. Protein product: CASSDGTASYNSPLHF.